The next 22 T cell receptor beta chains were all read from a single sample in a study of cytomegalovirus exposure and HLA in healthy donors. 60 Vbeta and 13 Jbeta primers were used in PCR. Only in-frame clones appear in the TCRdb table, and some are missing; sequencing was by immunoSEQ multiplex PCR. The data contain approximately 110,000 clones, around 82% of them seen just once; the ten biggest clones take up approximately 5%. Sequenced sample: PBMCs. The receptors derive from a woman aged 25 to 39 in good health and CMV-seropositive.

The chain recombines TRBV9 with TRBJ2-1, with 7 bases matching TRBD2. Germline V gene data show CDR1 as SGDLS and CDR2 as YYNGEE. CDR3 size: 15 residues. Germline trimming cut 2 bases from V and 0 bases from J; bases unmatched to any gene: 2. CDR3 sequence (DNA): TGTGCCAGCAGCGTTCGGGGGGACTCCTACAATGAGCAGTTCTTC. Protein product: CASSVRGDSYNEQFF.

The chain uses TRBV25-1 and TRBJ1-1, with 9 bases that match TRBD1. V shed 3 bases, J shed 11 bases, and the junction held 4 bases outside the gene matches. This CDR3 comprises 12 residues. CDR1 and CDR2 (germline): MGHDK, SYGVNS. The CDR3 region is CASSESGTGAFF. DNA of the CDR3: TGTGCCAGCAGTGAGTCCGGGACAGGGGCTTTCTTT.

The chain uses TRBV5-1 and TRBJ2-3, with D unclear. The germline gives CDR1 SGHRS, CDR2 YFSETQ. CDR3 length: 15 residues. V lost 1 base and J 0 bases, leaving 9 bases between the germline ends. The CDR3: CASSLYGGSTDTQYF. The DNA for the CDR3 is TGCGCCAGCAGCTTGTACGGCGGAAGCACAGATACGCAGTATTTT.

The rearrangement uses TRBV4-1 and TRBJ2-7, with D unresolved. This CDR3 region has 16 residues. CDR1 is MGHRA and CDR2 is YSYEKL in the germline V gene. The V gene lost 0 bases and the J gene lost 0 bases, with 12 bases spanning the gap. CDR3 bases: TGCGCCAGCAGCCAAGATCTGGCCTCCAGCTCCTACGAGCAGTACTTC. Protein sequence: CASSQDLASSSYEQYF.

V and J are TRBV19 and TRBJ2-7; possibly TRBD1 for D (5 bases). Germline-derived CDR1 and CDR2 are LNHDA and SQIVND (reference sequence). The CDR3 has 13 amino acids. V was pared by 6 bases and J by 5 bases, with 14 bases between. CDR3 nucleotides: TGTGCCAGTAGCAGTTTAGGGGTCCACGAGCAGTACTTC. This gives the protein CASSSLGVHEQYF.

This clone was seen just once. V gene TRBV30 combines with J gene TRBJ2-5; maybe TRBD2 (6 bases). V was shortened by 1 base and J by 5 bases, with 17 bases between the two germline ends. In germline, CDR1 is GTSNPN, CDR2 SVGIG (reference sequence). CDR3 length: 15 residues. Here the CDR3 DNA reads TGTGCCTGGAGTGAAGAGTCGGGACTCCGGGAGACCCAGTACTTC. Protein sequence: CAWSEESGLRETQYF.

The rearrangement joins TRBV9 to TRBJ1-1; D gene unclear. The CDR3 is made up of 14 amino acids. The germline V gene has CDR1 SGDLS and CDR2 YYNGEE. V was shortened by 1 base and J by 3 bases, with 10 bases between the two germline ends. The CDR3 here is CASSVRTSYTEAFF. CDR3 nucleotide sequence: TGTGCCAGCAGCGTAAGGACTTCTTACACTGAAGCTTTCTTT.

This clone was seen just once. V is TRBV9 and J is TRBJ1-2; perhaps TRBD1 as D (5 bases). Germline V lookup: CDR1 SGDLS, CDR2 YYNGEE. Trimming pared 0 bases from V and 5 bases from J, leaving 17 bases between. The CDR3 has 16 residues. CDR3 DNA: TGTGCCAGCAGCGTAGTTGCGGAGGGGTCAAGATATGGCTACACCTTC. Protein product: CASSVVAEGSRYGYTF. Full variable domain (remainder filled in from reference TRBV9 and TRBJ1-2): DSGVTQTPKHLITATGQRVTLRCSPRSGDLSVYWYQQSLDQGLQFLIQYYNGEERAKGNILERFSAQQFPDLHSELNLSSLELGDSALYFCASSVVAEGSRYGYTFGSGTRLTVV.

This clone showed up just a few times. The chain uses TRBV2 and TRBJ2-5, with TRBD2 as a possible D gene (5 bases). Germline values: CDR1 SNHLY, CDR2 FYNNEI. The CDR3 is made up of 13 amino acids. V lost 7 bases and J lost 7, with 16 bases in between. This chain's CDR3 is CASMRPREMTQYF. The CDR3 DNA reads as TGTGCCAGCATGAGGCCTCGGGAAATGACCCAGTACTTC. Filled out from reference TRBV2 and TRBJ2-5, the complete variable domain reads EPEVTQTPSHQVTQMGQEVILRCVPISNHLYFYWYRQILGQKVEFLVSFYNNEISEKSEIFDDQFSVERPDGSNFTLKIRSTKLEDSAMYFCASMRPREMTQYFGPGTRLLVL.

This rearrangement joins TRBV6-4 to TRBJ2-3, with 8 bases matching TRBD2. Germline loops: CDR1 MRHNA, CDR2 SNTAGT. The CDR3 loop spans 14 amino acids. V lost 0 bases and J lost 4; bases outside the gene matches: 0. Here the CDR3 DNA reads TGTGCCAGCAGTGACTCGCGGGGGGCAGATACGCAGTATTTT. It encodes CASSDSRGADTQYF.

In this sample, this clone turned up a few times. The chain is built from TRBV6-1 and TRBJ1-6, with D tentatively TRBD1 (6 bases). CDR1 and CDR2 (germline): MNHNS, SASEGT. The CDR3 sequence is 12 residues long. V was trimmed by 8 bases and J by 8 bases, leaving 10 bases between them. The CDR3 DNA is TGTGCCAGCCGGGGGGCGTATTCACCCCTCCACTTT. Translated: CASRGAYSPLHF.

This chain connects TRBV11-3 to TRBJ2-7; 9 bases line up with TRBD2. This CDR3 is built from 14 residues. Germline trimming cut 5 bases from V and 5 bases from J; bases unmatched to any gene: 7. Per germline, CDR1 SGHNT and CDR2 YENEEA. CDR3 sequence: CASSLSGGRDEQYF. In DNA form, the CDR3 reads TGTGCCAGCAGCCTGAGCGGGGGGCGGGACGAGCAGTACTTC.

This sequence joins TRBV5-1 and TRBJ2-7; TRBD1 agrees at 11 bases. V shed 1 base, J shed 7 bases, and the junction held 10 bases outside the gene matches. The CDR3 runs 16 residues. Germline CDR1 is SGHRS and CDR2 is YFSETQ. CDR3 coding DNA: TGCGCCAGCAGCTTGAAGGGCGGACAGGGGGCGAGGGAGCAGTACTTC. It codes for CASSLKGGQGAREQYF.

V is TRBV6-1 and J is TRBJ1-6; D call uncertain. The ends were cut back, 0 bases at V and 6 bases at J, with 12 bases in the middle. CDR1 is MNHNS and CDR2 is SASEGT in the germline V gene. The CDR3 is 16 residues long. CDR3 DNA: TGTGCCAGCAGTGAAGCTAAGATTAACGGTAATTCACCCCTCCACTTT. This encodes CASSEAKINGNSPLHF.

Only one count was recorded for this clone. This chain uses TRBV14 with TRBJ2-7, with D perhaps matching TRBD1 (6 bases). Trimming took off 4 bases at V and 5 bases at J, with 12 bases between the two ends. This CDR3 spans 13 amino acids. Germline CDR1 reads SGHDN; CDR2 reads FVKESK. The CDR3 protein is CASSLGAENEQYF. CDR3 sequence (DNA): TGTGCCAGCAGCCTGGGGGCGGAAAACGAGCAGTACTTC.

This clone has a single count. The chain's CDR3 is CASSLAPGEVYEQYF. The CDR3 DNA reads as TGTGCCAGCAGCTTAGCTCCAGGGGAAGTCTACGAGCAGTACTTC. V gene TRBV5-5 combines with J gene TRBJ2-7; D perhaps matches TRBD1 (6 bases). The length of the CDR3 is 15 residues. Germline CDR1 is SGHKS and CDR2 is YYEKEE (reference sequence). V shed 2 bases and J shed 3 bases, with 15 bases lying between them.

This clone was picked up a small number of times. The chain joins TRBV6-1 to TRBJ2-5; 8 bases fit TRBD1. The trim removed 2 bases at V and 2 bases at J, leaving 13 bases unmatched. Germline loops: CDR1 MNHNS, CDR2 SASEGT. There are 18 residues in the CDR3. The CDR3 sequence is CASSEYAGTGSPQETQYF. The CDR3 bases are TGTGCCAGCAGTGAATACGCCGGGACAGGCTCCCCGCAAGAGACCCAGTACTTC.

The J gene is TRBJ1-2, the V gene TRBV5-5; D gene ambiguous. The CDR3 extends over 15 amino acids. V lost 0 bases and J lost 3, with 12 bases in between. Germline CDR1 SGHKS, CDR2 YYEKEE (reference sequence). The CDR3: CASSLAPSEDYGYTF. CDR3 nucleotides: TGTGCCAGCAGCTTGGCCCCCTCAGAGGACTATGGCTACACCTTC.

The chain uses TRBV5-1 and TRBJ2-7; 9 bases match TRBD2. The J segment lost 2 bases and the V segment lost 4 bases, leaving 13 bases of the junction unmatched. This CDR3 spans 17 amino acids. Germline lookup yields CDR1 SGHRS and CDR2 YFSETQ. CDR3 sequence reads: CASSPAHRAGGPYEQYF. In DNA form, the CDR3 reads TGCGCCAGCAGCCCTGCTCACCGAGCGGGGGGCCCCTACGAGCAGTACTTC.

The chain combines TRBV27 with TRBJ2-3; 7 nucleotides agree with TRBD2. The junction had 7 bases not matched to a gene; V was cut back by 1 base and J by 0 bases. This CDR3 has 17 residues. Germline CDR1 MNHEY, CDR2 SMNVEV (reference sequence). The CDR3 nucleotides read TGTGCCAGCAGTTTATTAGTCCCTAGCGGAAGCACAGATACGCAGTATTTT. Translated: CASSLLVPSGSTDTQYF.

J is TRBJ2-4 and V is TRBV6-5; 13 positions match TRBD2. V lost 2 bases to trimming and J lost 9 bases; unmatched junction nucleotides: 7. The CDR3 loop spans 16 amino acids. The germline gives CDR1 MNHEY, CDR2 SVGAGI. In nucleotides, the CDR3 is TGTGCCAGCAGTTACACAAGGACTAGCGGGGGAGGCATTCAGTACTTC. It is translated as CASSYTRTSGGGIQYF.

V and J are TRBV27 and TRBJ1-1; 7 nucleotides line up with TRBD1. The trim removed 5 bases at V and 4 bases at J, leaving 13 bases unmatched. Germline V gene data show CDR1 as MNHEY and CDR2 as SMNVEV (reference sequence). The CDR3 has 16 residues. The chain's CDR3 is CASSPSQGELGTEAFF. The CDR3 DNA reads as TGTGCCAGCAGTCCTTCGCAGGGGGAATTGGGCACTGAAGCTTTCTTT.